This T cell receptor beta chain came from a study of control samples from healthy donors and cancer patients (dated by TCRdb to 2018 to 2020). CDR1 SGDLS and CDR2 YYNGEE were looked up in the germline V gene. Taken from cysteine to phenylalanine, the CDR3 has 13 residues. Only CDR3 DNA is held: 39 bases, read in frame from base 1. Trimming costs V 0 bases and J 2 bases, and their ends lie 3 bases apart. The library was generated by the immunoSEQ multiplex PCR assay. TCRdb stores this immuneACCESS table with in-frame sequences only. Part of the clones is absent; in the studies checked, under half of the shortfall reflects unresolved V genes, and no reason is known for the rest. The sample table shows some 150,000 clones, and roughly 95% are seen once. 1% of the sample is held by the ten biggest clonotypes. Details on this clone: It has no known antigen specificity. No base quality information exists; no much larger clone differs at one position. The sample contains more than one DNA sequence encoding this CDR3.

The receptor's source is a woman aged 25 to 39 in good health. Specimen: blood. Here the chain combines TRBV9 and TRBJ2-1, with no confident D gene call. The CDR3 protein: CASSVAAYNEQFF. The sequence in DNA is TGTGCCAGCAGCGTAGCGGCCTACAATGAGCAGTTCTTC.